This entry lists 11 T cell receptor beta chains sequenced from one sample in a study of blood T cell repertoires in COVID-19. Using immunoSEQ multiplex PCR, the repertoire was profiled, and TCRdb retains in-frame clones only, with some absent. The sample holds about 300,000 clones, roughly nine tenths seen once. What was sequenced was peripheral blood. The receptors were sampled from a man in his late teens or twenties who had recovered from COVID-19.

This chain connects TRBV4-3 to TRBJ1-3, with 7 positions matching TRBD1. V trimming: 0 bases; J trimming: 4 bases; junction bases outside the gene matches: 9. Germline CDR1 reads LGHNA; CDR2 reads YSLEER. The CDR3 extends over 17 amino acids. CDR3 nucleotide sequence: TGCGCCAGCAGCCAAGAGGGTTCAAGGGGGCCGGGAAACACCATATATTTT. As protein: CASSQEGSRGPGNTIYF.

The rearrangement links TRBV2 to TRBJ2-4; the D gene is possibly TRBD2 (6 bases). The V end lost 1 base, the J end lost 0 bases, and 10 bases lay between the germline ends. CDR1 SNHLY and CDR2 FYNNEI come from the germline V gene. This CDR3 spans 16 amino acids. The chain's CDR3 is CASSEEAGRAKNIQYF. The CDR3 DNA sequence: TGTGCCAGCAGTGAAGAGGCGGGGAGAGCCAAAAACATTCAGTACTTC.

The chain is built from TRBV4-2 and TRBJ2-2; D possibly corresponds to TRBD2 (6 bases). The CDR3 runs 15 residues. Trimming cost V 1 base and J 6 bases, with 12 bases left between them. Looked up from germline, CDR1 is LGHNA and CDR2 is YNFKEQ. The CDR3 DNA reads TGTGCCAGCAGCCAAGTAGGGCGGGACCCCGGGGAGCTGTTTTTT. Translating gives CASSQVGRDPGELFF.

The CDR3 coding sequence is TGTGCCAGCAGCTTCATTAGAATGAACACTGAAGCTTTCTTT. It is translated as CASSFIRMNTEAFF. V gene TRBV5-5 combines with J gene TRBJ1-1; D unclear. The CDR3 spans 14 residues. CDR1 and CDR2 from the germline V gene are SGHKS and YYEKEE (reference sequence). V was pared by 2 bases and J by 0 bases, with 8 bases between.

This clone was seen a handful of times. The chain links TRBV5-8 to TRBJ1-5; D uncertain. Trimming took 1 base from V and 4 from J, leaving 6 bases between them. Germline values: CDR1 SGHTS, CDR2 YDEGEE. CDR3 length equals 13 residues. The CDR3 coding sequence is TGTGCCAGCAGCTTGATCTTAAATCAGCCCCAGCATTTT. It translates to CASSLILNQPQHF.

V usage is TRBV6-2 or TRBV6-3 and J usage is TRBJ2-3; 10 bases are shared with TRBD1. Germline CDR1 is MNHEY and CDR2 is SVGEGT. V shed 2 bases and J 4 bases; nucleotides not matched to a gene: 12. There are 18 residues in the CDR3. The CDR3 is CASSYLDFGTGDSDTQYF. The CDR3 region has the DNA TGTGCCAGCAGTTACCTAGACTTCGGGACAGGGGACTCAGATACGCAGTATTTT.

The CDR3 nucleotides are TGTGCCATCAGTGATCGTGGGAGGGGAAGGGGCCATGATACGCAGTATTTT. Translating gives CAISDRGRGRGHDTQYF. The genes are TRBV10-3 and TRBJ2-3; 7 bases line up with TRBD2. V lost 3 bases and J lost 6; bases outside the gene matches: 15. The CDR3 extends over 17 amino acids. Germline V gene data show CDR1 as ENHRY and CDR2 as SYGVKD.

This rearrangement joins TRBV9 to TRBJ2-1, with 12 bases fitting TRBD2. Per the germline V gene, CDR1 is SGDLS and CDR2 is YYNGEE. The CDR3 contains 18 residues. The V and J ends lost 1 base and 4 bases, in that order; junction bases with no gene match: 9. CDR3 nucleotide sequence: TGTGCCAGCAGCGTAAGGCCGGGACTAGCGGGCATTTACAATGAGCAGTTCTTC. Translation: CASSVRPGLAGIYNEQFF. The entire variable domain, with the rest obtained from reference TRBV9 and TRBJ2-1, is as follows: DSGVTQTPKHLITATGQRVTLRCSPRSGDLSVYWYQQSLDQGLQFLIQYYNGEERAKGNILERFSAQQFPDLHSELNLSSLELGDSALYFCASSVRPGLAGIYNEQFFGPGTRLTVL.

CDR3 sequence reads: CASSENQAGGDTEAFF. For the CDR3, the DNA is TGTGCCAGCAGTGAGAATCAGGCCGGAGGGGACACTGAAGCTTTCTTT. J is TRBJ1-1 and V is TRBV25-1; D may be TRBD1 (5 bases). The V end lost 3 bases, the J end lost 3 bases, and 17 bases lay between the germline ends. The length of the CDR3 is 16 residues. Germline lookup yields CDR1 MGHDK and CDR2 SYGVNS.

This sequence joins TRBV7-6 and TRBJ2-2, with D tentatively TRBD1 (5 bases). Looked up from germline, CDR1 is SGHVS and CDR2 is FNYEAQ. Trimming shortened V by 8 bases and J by 6 bases, and 13 bases separated the two germline ends. The CDR3 runs 13 residues. The CDR3 here is CASRVWGPGELFF. The CDR3 nucleotides are TGTGCCAGCCGGGTCTGGGGCCCCGGGGAGCTGTTTTTT.

The rearrangement uses TRBV4-1 and TRBJ1-2; TRBD1 aligns across 7 bases. The CDR3 runs 14 residues. CDR1 and CDR2 from the germline V gene are MGHRA and YSYEKL. V shed 3 bases and J 3 bases; nucleotides not matched to a gene: 4. CDR3 loop: CASSQSGQHYGYTF. CDR3 bases: TGCGCCAGCAGCCAGTCGGGACAGCACTATGGCTACACCTTC.